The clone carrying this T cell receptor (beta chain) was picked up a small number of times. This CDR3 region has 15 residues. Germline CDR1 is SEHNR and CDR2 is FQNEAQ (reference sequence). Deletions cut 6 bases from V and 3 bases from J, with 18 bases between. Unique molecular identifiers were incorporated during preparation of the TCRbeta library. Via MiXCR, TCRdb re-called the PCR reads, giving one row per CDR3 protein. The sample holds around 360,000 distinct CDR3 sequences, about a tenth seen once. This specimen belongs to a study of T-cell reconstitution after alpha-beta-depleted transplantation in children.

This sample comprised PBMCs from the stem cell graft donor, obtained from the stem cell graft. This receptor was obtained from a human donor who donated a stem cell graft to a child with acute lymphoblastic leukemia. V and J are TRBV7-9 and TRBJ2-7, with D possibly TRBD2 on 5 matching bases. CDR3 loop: CASSFRGLAHYEQYF. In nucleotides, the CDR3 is TGTGCCAGCAGTTTTCGAGGGCTTGCGCACTACGAGCAGTACTTC.